The 27 T cell receptor beta chains below come from one sample, sequenced in a study of T cells in Graves' hyperthyroidism and ophthalmopathy. Researchers amplified the TCR beta CDR3 regions from RNA transcripts. The study used the HTBI primer set for a first-round RT-PCR of the TCR CDR3. TCRdb reanalysed the multiplex PCR reads using MiXCR and keeps one entry per CDR3 protein. The sample has fewer than 750,000 distinct CDR3 sequences; roughly 14% are singletons. Sequencing used blood. The origin of the receptors is a woman between 35 and 50 years old with Graves' ophthalmopathy.

This clonotype came up a few times. The V and J genes are TRBV27 and TRBJ1-1; 7 bases align to TRBD1. The germline V gene encodes CDR1 MNHEY and CDR2 SMNVEV (reference sequence). The V gene end was trimmed by 4 bases and the J gene end by 2 bases; junction bases not matched to a gene: 16. This CDR3 has 18 amino acids. This chain's CDR3 is CASSSGDRVLTINTEAFF. CDR3 DNA: TGTGCCAGCAGTTCGGGAGACAGGGTCCTGACGATCAACACTGAAGCTTTCTTT.

This clonotype was detected many times. The chain employs TRBV30 and TRBJ2-5; 11 nucleotides align to TRBD2. With V trimmed by 3 bases and J by 2 bases, 8 bases remained unmatched. The CDR3 is 16 residues long. Per germline, CDR1 GTSNPN and CDR2 SVGIG (reference sequence). CDR3 DNA: TGTGCCTGGAGCGCCACTAGCGGGAGATTACAAGAGACCCAGTACTTC. This sequence encodes CAWSATSGRLQETQYF.

This clonotype showed up many times. The chain carries TRBV29-1 and TRBJ2-5; D gene uncertain. Germline assignment: CDR1 SQVTM and CDR2 ANQGSEA. This CDR3 is 13 amino acids long. Deletions cut 6 bases from V and 6 bases from J, with 17 bases between. This CDR3 is CSVPRPLGQTQYF. For the CDR3, the DNA is TGCAGCGTCCCGAGACCCCTCGGCCAGACCCAGTACTTC. The complete variable domain, with remaining parts taken from reference TRBV29-1 and TRBJ2-5, reads SAVISQKPSRDICQRGTSLTIQCQVDSQVTMMFWYRQQPGQSLTLIATANQGSEATYESGFVIDKFPISRPNLTFSTLTVSNMSPEDSSIYLCSVPRPLGQTQYFGPGTRLLVL.

This chain connects TRBV7-8 to TRBJ2-2; D is perhaps TRBD1 (6 bases). The CDR3 totals 15 residues. The germline V gene encodes CDR1 SGHVS and CDR2 FQNEAQ. V lost 2 bases and J lost 7, with 14 bases in between. The CDR3 loop is CASSLQGQQIGELFF. In nucleotides, the CDR3 is TGTGCCAGCAGCTTACAAGGACAGCAAATCGGGGAGCTGTTTTTT.

This clonotype was seen at least ten times. V and J are TRBV5-1 and TRBJ2-7, with no clear D. Trimming removed 4 bases from V and 3 bases from J, with 11 bases in between. There are 13 residues in the CDR3. The germline V gene has CDR1 SGHRS and CDR2 YFSETQ. The CDR3, as DNA: TGCGCCAGCAGCCCATCAAGAAGCTACGAGCAGTACTTC. Residues: CASSPSRSYEQYF.

This clonotype was found a few times. The V and J genes are TRBV7-2 and TRBJ1-1; D not resolved. Between the trimmed V and J ends, which lost 1 base and 1 base, there was a span of 7 bases. CDR3 length: 14 amino acids. The germline V gene has CDR1 SGHTA and CDR2 FQGNSA. CDR3 sequence reads: CASSLGHTNTEAFF. The CDR3 bases are TGTGCCAGCAGCTTAGGTCATACGAACACTGAAGCTTTCTTT.

This clonotype was detected ten times or more. The V gene is TRBV30, the J gene TRBJ1-1; D is uncertain. The CDR3 is 13 amino acids. Germline V gene sequence: CDR1 GTSNPN, CDR2 SVGIG (reference sequence). Trimming took 0 bases from V and 0 from J, leaving 5 bases between them. CDR3 loop: CAWSVWVNTEAFF. The CDR3 DNA reads as TGTGCCTGGAGTGTATGGGTGAACACTGAAGCTTTCTTT.

In this sample, this clonotype turned up many times. The gene calls are TRBV27 and TRBJ2-7; 8 bases line up with TRBD1. Germline V gene lookup returns CDR1 MNHEY and CDR2 SMNVEV (reference sequence). This CDR3 is built from 14 residues. V dropped 6 bases and J dropped 3; count of bases not matched to a gene: 7. The CDR3 spells CASSLGQAGYEQYF. CDR3 bases: TGTGCCAGCAGCCTGGGACAGGCGGGCTACGAGCAGTACTTC.

This clonotype was seen a handful of times. The chain combines TRBV19 with TRBJ2-5; D possibly matches TRBD1 or TRBD2 (5 bases each). From germline, CDR1 is LNHDA and CDR2 SQIVND (reference sequence). V lost 2 bases and J 0 bases, leaving 16 bases between the germline ends. The CDR3 contains 17 residues. This CDR3 is CASSIMSGGADQETQYF. CDR3 sequence (DNA): TGTGCCAGTAGTATAATGAGTGGGGGTGCGGACCAAGAGACCCAGTACTTC. The full variable domain, its missing parts supplied by reference TRBV19 and TRBJ2-5, is DGGITQSPKYLFRKEGQNVTLSCEQNLNHDAMYWYRQDPGQGLRLIYYSQIVNDFQKGDIAEGYSVSREKKESFPLTVTSAQKNPTAFYLCASSIMSGGADQETQYFGPGTRLLVL.

The J gene is TRBJ2-7, the V gene TRBV19, with 10 bases aligning to TRBD2. The CDR3 sequence is 15 residues long. Looked up from germline, CDR1 is LNHDA and CDR2 is SQIVND (reference sequence). V shed 1 base and J 3 bases; nucleotides not matched to a gene: 3. CDR3 residues: CASSIGSGRLYEQYF. Written as DNA, the CDR3 is TGTGCCAGTAGTATAGGTAGCGGGAGGCTCTACGAGCAGTACTTC.

Ten or more counts support this clonotype. This chain connects TRBV24-1 to TRBJ2-5; the D gene is possibly TRBD1 (6 bases). The CDR3 covers 15 residues. Between the trimmed V and J ends, which lost 3 bases and 5 bases, there was a span of 15 bases. The germline CDR1 and CDR2 sequences are KGHDR and SFDVKD. The CDR3 loop is CATSDEQGPGETQYF. For the CDR3, the DNA is TGTGCCACCAGTGATGAACAGGGACCAGGGGAGACCCAGTACTTC.

This clonotype was detected ten times or more. The rearrangement joins TRBV20-1 to TRBJ2-5; TRBD2 might be the D (7 bases). The CDR3 has 15 amino acids. Germline-derived CDR1 and CDR2 are DFQATT and SNEGSKA (reference sequence). Between the trimmed V and J ends, which lost 0 bases and 5 bases, there was a span of 16 bases. The CDR3 is CSARDRRGGWETQYF. CDR3 in DNA: TGCAGTGCTAGAGACCGGAGGGGGGGCTGGGAGACCCAGTACTTC.

The J gene is TRBJ2-5, the V gene TRBV12-3 or TRBV12-4; 9 bases are a match to TRBD2. The CDR3 consists of 12 residues. The CDR3 nucleotides read TGTGCGATACTAGCGGGTGTAGAGACCCAGTACTTC. This sequence encodes CAILAGVETQYF.

The CDR3 spells CASSPPRAKGYEQYF. The CDR3 DNA reads as TGTGCCAGCTCACCACCGAGGGCCAAGGGCTACGAGCAGTACTTC. This chain joins TRBV18 and TRBJ2-7; weak D call: TRBD2 (5 bases). Germline-derived CDR1 and CDR2 are KGHSH and LQKENI. This CDR3 contains 15 residues. Trimming shortened V by 0 bases and J by 3 bases, and 12 bases separated the two germline ends.

The chain recombines TRBV6-1 with TRBJ1-1, with D perhaps TRBD1 (5 bases). V dropped 5 bases and J dropped 3 bases, with 16 bases sitting between them. The CDR3 has 15 residues. Germline-derived CDR1 and CDR2 are MNHNS and SASEGT. The CDR3 nucleotides are TGTGCCAGCAGTCTTCCAGGGAGAGGTGACACTGAAGCTTTCTTT. Protein: CASSLPGRGDTEAFF.

This clonotype was detected once. V is TRBV19 and J is TRBJ2-5, with D unresolved. The V end was cut by 5 bases, the J end by 5 bases, with 9 bases between. The germline CDR1 and CDR2 sequences are LNHDA and SQIVND (reference sequence). The CDR3 is made up of 12 amino acids. The CDR3: CASSDQAETQYF. CDR3 bases: TGTGCCAGTAGTGATCAAGCTGAGACCCAGTACTTC.

This clonotype qualifies as medium-sized. The V and J genes are TRBV28 and TRBJ1-1, with a possible D match to TRBD1 (5 bases). The CDR3 has 14 amino acids. V lost 4 bases and J lost 3, with 12 bases in between. CDR1 MDHEN and CDR2 SYDVKM come from the germline V gene. CDR3 sequence (DNA): TGTGCCAGCAGTTGGTTGCGACAGTACACTGAAGCTTTCTTT. The encoded protein is CASSWLRQYTEAFF.

This clonotype was seen more than once but under ten times. A read error may account for a junction end that differs from germline. V usage is TRBV7-3 and J usage is TRBJ1-5; D not resolved. Per the germline V gene, CDR1 is SGHTA and CDR2 is FQGTGA. The CDR3 sequence is 13 residues long. The CDR3, as DNA: TGTGTCAGCAGCTTAGGTTCCAATCAGCCCCAGCATTTT. Protein: CVSSLGSNQPQHF.

This clonotype was counted at least ten times. The chain carries TRBV20-1 and TRBJ2-7; D is possibly TRBD2 (5 bases). The CDR3 sequence is 12 residues long. The germline V and J ends were trimmed by 6 bases and 2 bases, with 11 bases remaining between them. Germline V gene sequence: CDR1 DFQATT, CDR2 SNEGSKA (reference sequence). CDR3 region: CSAEVATYEQYF. In nucleotides, the CDR3 is TGCAGTGCAGAAGTAGCGACCTACGAGCAGTACTTC.

This clonotype was counted between two and nine times. V usage is TRBV3-1 and J usage is TRBJ1-1, with TRBD1 matching 9 bases. V lost 5 bases to trimming and J lost 6 bases; unmatched junction nucleotides: 13. Germline-derived CDR1 and CDR2 are LGHDT and YNNKEL (reference sequence). This CDR3 comprises 16 residues. As DNA, the CDR3 is TGTGCCAGCAGCTCCCGGGACAGGGCTTTGGGAGCTGAAGCTTTCTTT. It specifies CASSSRDRALGAEAFF.

This clonotype was recorded at least ten times. This rearrangement joins TRBV19 to TRBJ1-1; TRBD1 matches at 8 bases. Per germline, CDR1 LNHDA and CDR2 SQIVND (reference sequence). The trim removed 8 bases at V and 6 bases at J, leaving 14 bases unmatched. The CDR3 has 15 amino acids. DNA of the CDR3: TGTGCCAGTGGCTCGGACAGGGAGGTTGACGCTGAAGCTTTCTTT. Translating gives CASGSDREVDAEAFF.

Ten or more counts support this clonotype. The V call is TRBV6-2 or TRBV6-3, the J call TRBJ1-5, with TRBD1 as a possible D gene (6 bases). With 6 bases removed from V and 7 bases from J, the gap between germline ends came to 10 bases. Germline-derived CDR1 and CDR2 are MNHEY and SVGEGT. There are 12 residues in the CDR3. The CDR3 region is CASRTGPQPQHF. The CDR3 DNA sequence: TGTGCCAGCAGGACAGGTCCCCAGCCCCAGCATTTT.

The rearrangement uses TRBV4-1 and TRBJ2-7; the D call may be TRBD1 or TRBD2 (5 bases each). Germline CDR1 is MGHRA and CDR2 is YSYEKL. With 1 base removed from V and 6 bases from J, the gap between germline ends came to 10 bases. The CDR3 covers 13 residues. The CDR3 sequence: CASSQVSGLEQYF. CDR3 in DNA: TGCGCCAGCAGCCAAGTTTCGGGGCTCGAGCAGTACTTC.

The rearrangement links TRBV6-1 to TRBJ1-1; D is unresolved. This CDR3 is built from 16 residues. Trimming shortened V by 2 bases and J by 8 bases, and 21 bases separated the two germline ends. Germline CDR1 MNHNS, CDR2 SASEGT. CDR3 amino acids: CASSEFAGNYKREAFF. The CDR3 nucleotides read TGTGCCAGCAGTGAATTCGCCGGGAACTACAAGAGAGAAGCTTTCTTT.

With regard to this clonotype: This sequence may be a read error, since a much larger clone differs from it by one base. This chain links TRBV19 with TRBJ2-7; TRBD2 agrees at 7 bases. The CDR3 spans 17 residues. CDR1 is LNHDA and CDR2 is SQIVND in the germline V gene (reference sequence). With V trimmed by 11 bases and J by 3 bases, 22 bases remained unmatched. The CDR3 region has the DNA TGTGCCGTGATGAGGGACGGGAGGTCCCACATCGACTACGAGCAGTACTTC. Protein product: CAVMRDGRSHIDYEQYF.

This clonotype was seen at least ten times. CDR3: CASSPLAETSGYTF. In DNA form, the CDR3 reads TGTGCCAGCTCACCTCTTGCAGAGACGAGCGGCTACACCTTC. V gene TRBV18 combines with J gene TRBJ1-2; D unresolved. Germline assignment: CDR1 KGHSH and CDR2 LQKENI. This CDR3 is 14 amino acids long. V lost 3 bases and J lost 8, with 16 bases in between.

This clonotype was detected ten times or more. The chain is built from TRBV28 and TRBJ1-1, with D possibly being TRBD1 (5 bases). Germline-derived CDR1 and CDR2 are MDHEN and SYDVKM. Trimming removed 4 bases at V and 0 bases at J, with 12 bases between. This CDR3 region has 15 residues. In DNA, the CDR3 is TGTGCCAGCAGTTCCGAGACAGCCATGAACACTGAAGCTTTCTTT. Translated, it gives CASSSETAMNTEAFF.